This T cell receptor (beta chain) originates from a study of shared clonotypes between healthy human individuals. About the research overall: Donor ages ranged 18 to 49 years: two women, three men. Overall study results and limits: Larger estimated richness was generally recorded for naive subsets relative to memory subsets. An effect of sequencing depth on clonotype sharing among donors was expected.

Some clones are missing from TCRdb's copy, which holds only in-frame ones; the method was immunoSEQ multiplex PCR. Of approximately 1,000,000 clones listed, approximately 75% were seen once; the top ten hold approximately 0.95%. Adult donors, all healthy and HIV-negative, had no recent acute infections or vaccinations. The V and J ends lost 5 bases and 5 bases respectively, with 13 bases between them. Looked up from germline, CDR1 is LGHNA and CDR2 is YNFKEQ. This CDR3 is 15 amino acids long. Note on this clone: Its antigen is currently unknown.

The sample consisted of memory CD4+ T cells from PBMCs. Subset reported: CD45RA-negative fraction. V usage is TRBV4-2 and J usage is TRBJ1-6; D might be TRBD1 (6 bases). The clonotype was recovered from a man younger than 30 in good health. Some clones in this sample may be carry-over from other donors' samples. DNA of the CDR3: TGTGCCAGCAGCTCTGGCGACAGGAATAATTCACCCCTCCACTTT. Amino acid sequence: CASSSGDRNNSPLHF.